This section outlines one T cell receptor beta chain sequence together with its context. Repertoires were generated with immunoSEQ multiplex PCR, while TCRdb's copy carries only in-frame clones and drops some. The repertoire holds around 97,000 clones, 82% seen once, with 10% in the top ten. This specimen belongs to a study of blood T cell repertoires in COVID-19. There are 16 residues in the CDR3. Germline CDR1 and CDR2: SGHRS and YFSETQ. J gave up 1 base and V 0 bases, and 3 bases lay outside the gene matches. The chain joins TRBV5-1 to TRBJ2-5, with TRBD2 matching 10 bases. The sample comprised peripheral blood. The TCR comes from a man between 65 and 85 years old with acute or convalescent COVID-19. The CDR3, as DNA: TGCGCCAGCAGCTTGGGGCCTAGCGGGGGCCAAGAGACCCAGTACTTC. It encodes CASSLGPSGGQETQYF.